This TCR beta chain was captured in a study of shared clonotypes between healthy human individuals (TCRdb year 2020). Notes on the research overall: A few men and two women, aged 18 to 49 years, made up the cohort. For each donor, CD4 naive and CD4 memory were each given three plates, CD8 naive was given two plates, and CD8 memory was given one plate. Different laboratories and diverse techniques were used to prepare libraries and sequence TCR repertoires, to increase sequencing depth and limit assay-specific biases. Each donor's leukapheresis produced roughly between about 0.9 and 9.5 billion PBMCs. To estimate repertoire size and how much clonotype sharing occurs between individuals, the study deeply sequenced the blood TCR repertoires of about 5 healthy adults.

The paper's findings and limits, for the study overall: Naive subsets generally had larger estimated clonotype richness than memory subsets. Higher generation probabilities were observed for clonotypes shared by all four sorted-subset donors than for non-shared clonotypes. Sampling was restricted to blood, and TCR repertoires in tissue are likely to differ from TCR repertoires in blood. The genetic and exposure-history diversity represented was limited by the small number of donors. Pairwise subsampling led to the expectation that sequencing depth would affect the degree of clonotype sharing among donors. Even with the large sequencing depth, rarefaction of the sorted-subset datasets indicated that sequencing was incomplete. Sharing across several donors was observed for approximately 4.6% of naive CD4, about 4% of naive CD8, 2% to 2.5% of memory CD4, and roughly 0.4% of memory CD8 clonotypes.

The donors were healthy, HIV-negative adults with no recently reported acute infections or vaccinations. Every donor was a Caucasian adult residing in Nashville, Tennessee, USA. CD4+ T cells were enriched by magnetic negative selection, after which naive cells were positively selected on CD45RA and the negative fraction was taken as the memory subset. After blood collection by leukapheresis, PBMCs were isolated using Ficoll-Histopaque density gradient centrifugation and then cryopreserved in the vapor phase of liquid nitrogen. Analytical flow cytometry was used to check the purity and quantity of every magnetically sorted T cell population. Genomic DNA was isolated from every sorted fraction and measured by UV absorbance on a Nanodrop 2000c. TCR CDR3 regions were amplified from genomic DNA by multiplex PCR using the deep immunoSEQ assay. Extracted genomic DNA from each cell subset was spread evenly across all wells of several immunoSEQ 96-well plates, with each plate serving as a replicate. For sorted subsets, approximately 200 ng of genomic DNA, equivalent to around 31,000 T cell genomes, went into each replicate PCR. Purified libraries were measured with a Qubit 3.0 fluorometer, size-checked on a Bioanalyzer 2100, and measured again with the KAPA Library Quantification kit. A separate single-read 150-cycle Illumina NextSeq 550 flow cell was used to sequence each immunoSEQ 96-well plate. As for how the authors treated the data: Because the immunoSEQ output held only junctional sequences and lacked quality scores, the filtering could not match the filtering applied to full-length reads. To assign V/J genes and CDR3, sequences were annotated against IMGT germline references using PyIR, a Python wrapper for IgBLAST v1.9. Reads with weak V/J assignments (E-value above 1e-6), missing CDR3, stop codons, out-of-frame junctions, or ambiguous translated residues were removed. V3J clonotypes were defined by identical inferred V gene, J gene, and CDR3 amino acid sequence. Percentage overlap between repertoires was computed as shared unique clonotypes divided by the size of the smaller repertoire. RTK rarefaction, the Chao1 estimator, and Recon v2.1 estimates of unobserved clonotypes were used to assess repertoire richness. Generation probabilities for all TCRbeta clonotypes obtained by the gDNA method from a handful of donors were computed using OLGA. Not all clones reach the TCRdb copy of this immuneACCESS table, which keeps in-frame sequences only. Checked studies attribute under half of the gap to unresolved V genes and leave the rest unexplained. V and J calls and clone size are as listed in that table; D and trimming were resolved from the DNA. The sample data list roughly 1,000,000 clones, and about four fifths of these were observed just once. The ten largest make up around 0.6% of the sample.

About this clone: The antigen this receptor binds is unknown. Per-base quality was not reported, and no clone a single base away is much larger than it.

Per the germline V gene, MDHEN is the CDR1 and SYDVKM is the CDR2. The CDR3 spans 16 residues, from the cysteine through the phenylalanine. Here the CDR3 DNA is all that survives: 48 bases in frame from base 1. A distance of 24 bases separates the germline ends of V and J, which lose 8 bases and 7 bases respectively. The rearrangement joined TRBV28 to TRBJ2-1; the D gene could be either TRBD1 or TRBD2, each agreeing at 7 bases. The sample consisted of memory CD4+ T cells from PBMCs. Explained via the paper, the cell subset or site label denotes: CD45RA-negative fraction. The sequence derives from a man aged 18 to 30 in good health. Some clones in this sample may be carry-over from other donors' samples. The CDR3 region has the sequence CASADTTGRGRNEQFF. In nucleotides, the sequence is TGTGCCAGCGCCGACACGACAGGGAGGGGTAGGAATGAGCAGTTCTTC.